What follows are 18 T cell receptor beta chains derived from one specimen sequenced in a study of T cell responses to AZD1222 COVID-19 vaccine. Repertoires were generated with immunoSEQ multiplex PCR, while TCRdb's copy carries only in-frame clones and drops some. The sample holds some 95,000 clones, 70% to 90% seen once. The material sequenced was peripheral blood, taken on day 0 of AZD1222 vaccination. The receptors shown here come from an adult in good health.

CDR3 sequence (DNA): TGTGCCAGCAGCGCTCAGGGGGCTGGAGAGACCCAGTACTTC. This codes for CASSAQGAGETQYF. The chain employs TRBV9 and TRBJ2-5; 8 nucleotides line up with TRBD1. V lost 3 bases and J lost 4; bases outside the gene matches: 5. The CDR3 extends over 14 amino acids. The V gene's germline CDR1 is SGDLS and CDR2 YYNGEE. Full variable domain (rest looked up from reference TRBV9 and TRBJ2-5): DSGVTQTPKHLITATGQRVTLRCSPRSGDLSVYWYQQSLDQGLQFLIQYYNGEERAKGNILERFSAQQFPDLHSELNLSSLELGDSALYFCASSAQGAGETQYFGPGTRLLVL.

This chain uses TRBV5-1 with TRBJ2-5; TRBD1 matches 8 bases. This CDR3 contains 15 residues. CDR1 SGHRS and CDR2 YFSETQ come from the germline V gene. With V trimmed by 2 bases and J by 4 bases, 7 bases remained unmatched. The CDR3 DNA reads TGCGCCAGCAGCTTCGCGACAGGGGTGGGAGAGACCCAGTACTTC. Translation gives CASSFATGVGETQYF.

This clone was seen only a few times. CDR3 residues: CASSERTALNTEAFF. The CDR3 DNA follows: TGTGCCAGTAGTGAACGGACAGCCTTAAACACTGAAGCTTTCTTT. The chain joins TRBV19 to TRBJ1-1; possibly TRBD1 for D (6 bases). This CDR3 is built from 15 residues. CDR1 is LNHDA and CDR2 is SQIVND in the germline V gene (reference sequence). The ends were cut back, 5 bases at V and 2 bases at J, with 15 bases in the middle.

CDR3 region: CASSRRGGLEQFF. The CDR3, as DNA: TGTGCCAGCAGCCGTCGGGGGGGGCTTGAGCAGTTCTTC. The rearrangement joins TRBV7-8 to TRBJ2-1, with TRBD2 identical over 8 bases. The junction had 6 bases not matched to a gene; V was cut back by 5 bases and J by 9 bases. The CDR3 totals 13 residues. In germline, CDR1 is SGHVS, CDR2 FQNEAQ.

The chain recombines TRBV27 with TRBJ1-2; D remains unclear. With 3 bases removed from V and 8 bases from J, the gap between germline ends came to 13 bases. Germline V lookup: CDR1 MNHEY, CDR2 SMNVEV (reference sequence). The CDR3 is 13 amino acids. DNA for the CDR3: TGTGCCAGCAGTTTCGGGCCAACTGGGGGCTACACCTTC. It translates to CASSFGPTGGYTF.

The chain has TRBV3-1 (or the pseudogene TRBV3-2) and TRBJ1-4, with no clear D. The V gene's germline CDR1 is LGHDT and CDR2 YNNKEL (reference sequence). Trimming pared 4 bases from V and 0 bases from J, leaving 24 bases between. This CDR3 spans 20 amino acids. CDR3 nucleotide sequence: TGTGCCAGCAGCCTCAGCTTAGCTTCAGGCTCCCTCGCAACTAATGAAAAACTGTTTTTT. Its translation is CASSLSLASGSLATNEKLFF.

The chain carries TRBV28 and TRBJ2-1; TRBD1 aligns across 8 bases. The germline CDR1 and CDR2 sequences are MDHEN and SYDVKM. There are 14 residues in the CDR3. J gave up 5 bases and V 8 bases, and 8 bases lay outside the gene matches. In DNA form, the CDR3 reads TGTGCCAGCTCCCCAGGGGGCAGACACAATGAGCAGTTCTTC. Its translation: CASSPGGRHNEQFF.

This clone has just a few counts. The chain carries TRBV7-2 and TRBJ1-2; D may be TRBD1 (6 bases). Germline V lookup: CDR1 SGHTA, CDR2 FQGNSA. With 1 base removed from V and 7 bases from J, the gap between germline ends came to 16 bases. This CDR3 contains 15 residues. This CDR3 is CASSLVGGAFSGYTF. For the CDR3, the DNA is TGTGCCAGCAGCTTAGTGGGGGGCGCTTTTTCTGGCTACACCTTC.

The chain couples TRBV6-5 to TRBJ1-5; 8 nucleotides match TRBD1. The CDR3 is made up of 14 amino acids. The V gene's germline CDR1 is MNHEY and CDR2 SVGAGI. Germline trimming cut 8 bases from V and 0 bases from J; bases unmatched to any gene: 3. This CDR3 is CASQTGDSNQPQHF. DNA for the CDR3: TGTGCCAGCCAGACAGGGGATAGCAATCAGCCCCAGCATTTT.

The genes are TRBV6-5 and TRBJ1-5, with a weak D call TRBD1 (5 bases). This CDR3 is built from 13 residues. V dropped 6 bases and J dropped 5 bases, with 11 bases sitting between them. Looked up from germline, CDR1 is MNHEY and CDR2 is SVGAGI. CDR3 in DNA: TGTGCCAGCAGGAGTGGGGGGGATCAGCCCCAGCATTTT. Amino acid sequence: CASRSGGDQPQHF.

J is TRBJ2-1 and V is TRBV9; D is perhaps TRBD2 (6 bases). Germline values: CDR1 SGDLS, CDR2 YYNGEE. This CDR3 spans 18 amino acids. V lost 2 bases, J lost 4 bases, and 22 bases lay in between. The CDR3 spells CASSVSGILSYGYNEQFF. In DNA, the CDR3 is TGTGCCAGCAGCGTTAGCGGTATCTTATCATACGGATACAATGAGCAGTTCTTC.

The CDR3 DNA sequence: TGTGCCAGCAGAACTCTCCTTCATACCGGGGAGCTGTTTTTT. Protein: CASRTLLHTGELFF. The chain employs TRBV2 and TRBJ2-2, with D hard to call. The CDR3 sequence is 14 residues long. V was shortened by 6 bases and J by 5 bases, with 13 bases between the two germline ends. CDR1 and CDR2 (germline): SNHLY, FYNNEI.

Only one count was recorded for this clone. The chain couples TRBV4-1 to TRBJ2-1; TRBD1 agrees at 12 bases. The CDR3 is 15 residues long. Germline V gene sequence: CDR1 MGHRA, CDR2 YSYEKL. V shed 1 base, J shed 8 bases, and the junction held 3 bases outside the gene matches. The CDR3 here is CASSQVGTGGHEQFF. CDR3 sequence (DNA): TGCGCCAGCAGCCAAGTGGGGACAGGGGGCCATGAGCAGTTCTTC.

The rearrangement joins TRBV5-1 to TRBJ1-5, with unresolved D. V lost 5 bases and J lost 11, with 14 bases in between. Germline V gives CDR1 SGHRS, CDR2 YFSETQ. CDR3 length equals 12 residues. The CDR3, as DNA: TGCGCCAGCAGTAATGACCGAAAAGCCCAGCATTTT. Residues: CASSNDRKAQHF.

The gene calls are TRBV3-1 (or the pseudogene TRBV3-2) and TRBJ1-4; weak D call: TRBD1 (5 bases). This CDR3 is built from 17 residues. The V gene lost 2 bases and the J gene lost 3 bases, with 16 bases spanning the gap. CDR1 and CDR2 from the germline V gene are LGHDT and YNNKEL (reference sequence). The CDR3 DNA sequence: TGTGCCAGCAGCCAATGGTTGGGGGACCGCGCTAATGAAAAACTGTTTTTT. This codes for CASSQWLGDRANEKLFF.

The V and J genes are TRBV11-2 and TRBJ1-5; D ambiguous. The V gene lost 5 bases and the J gene lost 2 bases, with 7 bases spanning the gap. The length of the CDR3 is 13 residues. Germline V CDR1 and CDR2: SGHAT, FQNNGV. CDR3 protein: CASSLGRNQPQHF. In DNA, the CDR3 is TGTGCCAGCAGCCTAGGACGCAATCAGCCCCAGCATTTT.

The CDR3 DNA sequence: TGTGCCAGCAGCCAAGGTACGGAAAGAACACCCCTCCACTTT. Translating gives CASSQGTERTPLHF. This chain uses TRBV3-1 (or the pseudogene TRBV3-2) with TRBJ1-6; D unresolved. This CDR3 has 14 amino acids. Germline CDR1 is LGHDT and CDR2 is YNNKEL (reference sequence). Trimming left V 1 base short and J 11 bases short, with 12 bases between.

Remarks on this clone: This sample includes further DNA sequences coding for the same CDR3. This chain joins TRBV11-3 and TRBJ2-1, with TRBD2 matching 11 bases. The CDR3 is 16 residues long. Germline-derived CDR1 and CDR2 are SGHNT and YENEEA. J was trimmed by 1 base and V by 4 bases; bases with no gene match: 3. The CDR3 reads CASSSRTSGSYNEQFF. For the CDR3, the DNA is TGTGCCAGCAGCTCGAGGACTAGCGGGTCCTACAATGAGCAGTTCTTC. Full variable domain (rest looked up from reference TRBV11-3 and TRBJ2-1): EAGVVQSPRYKIIEKKQPVAFWCNPISGHNTLYWYLQNLGQGPELLIRYENEEAVDDSQLPKDRFSAERLKGVDSTLKIQPAELGDSAVYLCASSSRTSGSYNEQFFGPGTRLTVL.